The clone carrying this T cell receptor (beta chain) was seen more than once but under ten times. Via MiXCR, TCRdb re-called the 5' RACE reads, giving one row per CDR3 protein. Of about 470,000 distinct CDR3 sequences listed, around 24% are singletons. The V end lost 0 bases, the J end lost 7 bases, and 10 bases lay between the germline ends. CDR3 length: 14 amino acids. Looked up from germline, CDR1 is LGHNA and CDR2 is YSLEER. These data come from a study of identical twins. This sample was also put to use in a study of T cells expressing NK-cell markers. From that second work: Dominant NKG2C+ clonotype frequencies of roughly 1.0-7.0% of CD8+ T cells were measured in 5 or 6 donors.

This receptor was identified in a woman between 18 and 29 years old in good health. The specimen sequenced was CD4+ T cells sorted from blood. V and J are TRBV4-3 and TRBJ2-1; the D is unclear. CDR3 DNA: TGCGCCAGCAGCCAAGAACGGGTCGCGAATGAGCAGTTCTTC. Encoded protein: CASSQERVANEQFF.